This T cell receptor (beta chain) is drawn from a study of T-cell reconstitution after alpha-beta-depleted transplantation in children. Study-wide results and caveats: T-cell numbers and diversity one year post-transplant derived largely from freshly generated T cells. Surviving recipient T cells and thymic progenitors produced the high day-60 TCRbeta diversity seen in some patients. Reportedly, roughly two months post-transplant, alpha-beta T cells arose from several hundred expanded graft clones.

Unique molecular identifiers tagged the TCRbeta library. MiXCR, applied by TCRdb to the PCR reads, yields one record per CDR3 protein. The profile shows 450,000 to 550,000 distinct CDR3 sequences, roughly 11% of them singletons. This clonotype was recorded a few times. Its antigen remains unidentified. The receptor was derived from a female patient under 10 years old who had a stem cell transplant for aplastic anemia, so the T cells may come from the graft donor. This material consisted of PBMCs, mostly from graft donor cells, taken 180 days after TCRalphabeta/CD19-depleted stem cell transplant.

The CDR3 DNA reads TGTGCCAGCAGCCAAGATCCGGGACCACCACAAGAGACCCAGTACTTC. Protein product: CASSQDPGPPQETQYF. This sequence joins TRBV3-1 and TRBJ2-5, with D perhaps being TRBD1 or TRBD2 (5 bases each). V was cut by 0 bases and J by 2 bases, with 13 bases left in between. The CDR3 has 16 amino acids. Germline assignment: CDR1 LGHDT and CDR2 YNNKEL (reference sequence).